These 31 T cell receptor beta chains were all obtained from the same sample, sequenced in a study of immune cell composition in non-small cell lung cancer. Profiling relied on immunoSEQ multiplex PCR, and the TCRdb table lists in-frame clones only, not all of them. The table includes some 8,500 clones, 76% detected once. Sequenced input: lung tumor tissue. These receptors were taken from a human donor with non-small cell lung cancer.

This clone has only one observation. This rearrangement joins TRBV30 to TRBJ1-2; 8 bases are shared with TRBD1. CDR3 length: 14 residues. Germline CDR1 and CDR2: GTSNPN and SVGIG (reference sequence). V trimming: 5 bases; J trimming: 6 bases; junction bases outside the gene matches: 11. The DNA of the CDR3 is TGTGCCTGGGGCGGCTTCGACAGGGGTAATGGCTACACCTTC. It encodes CAWGGFDRGNGYTF.

The rearrangement links TRBV15 to TRBJ1-1, with D uncertain. V was trimmed by 4 bases and J by 7 bases, leaving 16 bases between them. CDR1 is LNHNV and CDR2 is YYDKDF in the germline V gene (reference sequence). The CDR3 is 14 residues long. CDR3 sequence: CATSIVPPDGEAFF. The CDR3 DNA follows: TGTGCCACCAGCATTGTCCCGCCCGACGGTGAAGCTTTCTTT.

This clone was found a few times. The rearrangement uses TRBV4-2 and TRBJ1-6; no definite D call. The germline V gene encodes CDR1 LGHNA and CDR2 YNFKEQ. The CDR3 totals 14 residues. V was trimmed by 1 base and J by 10 bases, leaving 11 bases between them. CDR3 coding DNA: TGTGCCAGCAGCCAAGGTGAGGGAGGGTCACCCCTCCACTTT. Amino acids: CASSQGEGGSPLHF.

The V and J genes are TRBV28 and TRBJ2-1, with 8 bases lining up with TRBD2. This CDR3 spans 11 amino acids. With V trimmed by 7 bases and J by 8 bases, 1 base remained unmatched. Germline loops: CDR1 MDHEN, CDR2 SYDVKM. The CDR3 nucleotides read TGTGCCAGCAAACTAGCGGATGAGCAGTTCTTC. Translation: CASKLADEQFF.

The genes are TRBV15 and TRBJ2-1, with D perhaps TRBD2 (6 bases). The V and J ends lost 8 bases and 6 bases respectively, with 20 bases between them. The CDR3 has 15 amino acids. Germline values: CDR1 LNHNV, CDR2 YYDKDF (reference sequence). The CDR3 sequence is CATARGGQGGNEQFF. The DNA of the CDR3 is TGTGCCACCGCCCGCGGTGGTCAGGGAGGCAATGAGCAGTTCTTC.

Here the CDR3 DNA reads TGTGCCAGCAGCTCCCCCCGGGACAGGCAGAACCAAGACAATGAGCAGTTCTTC. This encodes CASSSPRDRQNQDNEQFF. The chain employs TRBV7-9 and TRBJ2-1; 8 positions agree with TRBD1. Germline V CDR1 and CDR2: SEHNR, FQNEAQ (reference sequence). The CDR3 consists of 18 residues. With 4 bases clipped from V and 5 bases from J, the junction kept 16 bases outside the gene matches.

The chain recombines TRBV9 with TRBJ2-5; 13 positions agree with TRBD2. CDR1 SGDLS and CDR2 YYNGEE come from the germline V gene. There are 20 residues in the CDR3. V was clipped by 1 base and J by 5 bases; unmatched bases: 17. The CDR3 DNA reads TGTGCCAGCAGCGTATTCGTGAGGGGACTAGCGGGGATAAATAGGGAGACCCAGTACTTC. Its protein is CASSVFVRGLAGINRETQYF.

This chain joins TRBV11-2 and TRBJ2-1; 7 bases agree with TRBD1. V gave up 0 bases and J gave up 7 bases; unmatched junction bases: 12. Germline lookup yields CDR1 SGHAT and CDR2 FQNNGV. This CDR3 comprises 17 residues. CDR3 protein: CASSLDLPRGSGNEQFF. The CDR3 DNA reads TGTGCCAGCAGCTTAGATCTACCCAGGGGGTCGGGGAATGAGCAGTTCTTC.

The chain joins TRBV25-1 to TRBJ2-3, with TRBD2 identical over 16 bases. Germline V CDR1 and CDR2: MGHDK, SYGVNS. Losses at the gene ends were 8 bases for V and 0 bases for J; bases not matched to a gene: 2. There are 16 residues in the CDR3. CDR3 nucleotide sequence: TGTGCCAGCGGGACTAGCGGGAGGGCTAGCACAGATACGCAGTATTTT. This sequence encodes CASGTSGRASTDTQYF.

V and J are TRBV19 and TRBJ1-5; D possibly corresponds to TRBD1 (6 bases). Germline loops: CDR1 LNHDA, CDR2 SQIVND (reference sequence). The length of the CDR3 is 15 residues. V was clipped by 8 bases and J by 3 bases, with 17 bases between them. The CDR3 is CASYGGQGVNQPQHF. Written as DNA, the CDR3 is TGTGCCAGTTATGGGGGCCAGGGCGTCAATCAGCCCCAGCATTTT. The complete variable domain, with remaining parts taken from reference TRBV19 and TRBJ1-5, reads DGGITQSPKYLFRKEGQNVTLSCEQNLNHDAMYWYRQDPGQGLRLIYYSQIVNDFQKGDIAEGYSVSREKKESFPLTVTSAQKNPTAFYLCASYGGQGVNQPQHFGDGTRLSIL.

The sample holds one count of this clone. V gene TRBV28 combines with J gene TRBJ1-5, with TRBD1 matching over 7 bases. The germline V gene has CDR1 MDHEN and CDR2 SYDVKM. This CDR3 spans 16 amino acids. The J segment lost 2 bases and the V segment lost 6 bases, leaving 10 bases of the junction unmatched. CDR3 amino acids: CASSATLTGGNQPQHF. The CDR3 DNA reads as TGTGCCAGCAGCGCTACACTAACAGGGGGCAATCAGCCCCAGCATTTT.

The CDR3 nucleotides are TGTGCCAGCAGCCGCGGACAGGGGGCCTTCTATGGCTACACCTTC. Its protein is CASSRGQGAFYGYTF. This sequence joins TRBV7-8 and TRBJ1-2; 11 positions match TRBD1. This CDR3 contains 15 residues. Germline V lookup: CDR1 SGHVS, CDR2 FQNEAQ. Unmatched junction bases numbered 6, after V lost 5 bases and J lost 4 bases.

The genes are TRBV15 and TRBJ1-1; 7 nucleotides agree with TRBD1. With V trimmed by 3 bases and J by 4 bases, 5 bases remained unmatched. This CDR3 is 14 amino acids long. In germline, CDR1 is LNHNV, CDR2 YYDKDF (reference sequence). CDR3 nucleotides: TGTGCCACCAGCAGGCAGGGGGGGAGCACTGAAGCTTTCTTT. As protein: CATSRQGGSTEAFF. Drawing the rest from reference TRBV15 and TRBJ1-1, the complete variable domain is DAMVIQNPRYQVTQFGKPVTLSCSQTLNHNVMYWYQQKSSQAPKLLFHYYDKDFNNEADTPDNFQSRRPNTSFCFLDIRSPGLGDTAMYLCATSRQGGSTEAFFGQGTRLTVV.

The chain is built from TRBV29-1 and TRBJ1-1; D gene uncertain. Trimming took 6 bases from V and 6 from J, leaving 11 bases between them. CDR3 length: 11 amino acids. Germline V CDR1 and CDR2: SQVTM, ANQGSEA. The CDR3 region has the DNA TGCAGCGTCTCCGCGGGTGCTGAAGCTTTCTTT. Translated: CSVSAGAEAFF.

J is TRBJ2-7 and V is TRBV6-1; D uncertain. The CDR3 is made up of 17 amino acids. The germline CDR1 and CDR2 sequences are MNHNS and SASEGT. The V end lost 1 base, the J end lost 0 bases, and 16 bases lay between the germline ends. CDR3 loop: CASSEGTLDGASYEQYF. In nucleotides, the CDR3 is TGTGCCAGCAGTGAAGGGACCCTGGACGGAGCCTCCTACGAGCAGTACTTC.

This clone occurred a few times. The chain links TRBV7-8 to TRBJ1-5; D uncertain. Germline CDR1 and CDR2: SGHVS and FQNEAQ. The CDR3 contains 16 residues. The ends were cut back, 4 bases at V and 5 bases at J, with 18 bases in the middle. CDR3 nucleotide sequence: TGTGCCAGCAGCTCTCTGGTCGTCCCAAAGGATCAGCCCCAGCATTTT. Translation: CASSSLVVPKDQPQHF.

This clone was seen only once. J is TRBJ1-2 and V is TRBV27; TRBD1 is a possible D gene (5 bases). CDR1 and CDR2 (germline): MNHEY, SMNVEV (reference sequence). V lost 5 bases, J lost 4 bases, and 17 bases lay in between. The CDR3 extends over 15 amino acids. For the CDR3, the DNA is TGTGCCAGCAGTACAACCGGTTTAGGGGCCTATGGCTACACCTTC. Residues: CASSTTGLGAYGYTF.

This clone was detected once. The V gene is TRBV2, the J gene TRBJ1-1, with 7 bases that match TRBD1. Germline CDR1 SNHLY, CDR2 FYNNEI. CDR3 length: 13 amino acids. V shed 3 bases and J 8 bases; nucleotides not matched to a gene: 6. The DNA for the CDR3 is TGTGCCAGCAGTGAGTTTACGGGACAGGAAGCTTTCTTT. It yields the protein CASSEFTGQEAFF.

V and J are TRBV6-1 and TRBJ1-6, with 9 bases aligning to TRBD1. V gave up 6 bases and J gave up 9 bases; unmatched junction bases: 6. CDR3 length: 14 amino acids. Germline V gene data show CDR1 as MNHNS and CDR2 as SASEGT. The CDR3 here is CASSRQGDVSPLHF. In DNA, the CDR3 is TGTGCCAGCAGCCGACAGGGGGACGTTTCACCCCTCCACTTT.

The chain joins TRBV2 to TRBJ1-5, with D possibly being TRBD1 (5 bases). The CDR3 contains 13 residues. Trimming removed 10 bases at V and 5 bases at J, with 15 bases between. Germline CDR1 reads SNHLY; CDR2 reads FYNNEI. The CDR3 DNA is TGTGCCACCTCGGGGGAATGGGATCAGCCCCAGCATTTT. As protein: CATSGEWDQPQHF.

As DNA, the CDR3 is TGTGCCTGCGACCGACAGGGAAGGGGCTATGGCTACACCTTC. This gives the protein CACDRQGRGYGYTF. V is TRBV30 and J is TRBJ1-2, with TRBD1 matching over 7 bases. This CDR3 has 14 residues. Germline CDR1 reads GTSNPN; CDR2 reads SVGIG (reference sequence). The V segment lost 6 bases and the J segment 4 bases; nucleotides outside the gene matches: 11. The full variable domain, in which reference TRBV30 and TRBJ1-2 provide the parts outside the CDR3, is SQTIHQWPATLVQPVGSPLSLECTVEGTSNPNLYWYRQAAGRGLQLLFYSVGIGQISSEVPQNLSASRPQDRQFILSSKKLLLSDSGFYLCACDRQGRGYGYTFGSGTRLTVV.

The chain employs TRBV6-1 and TRBJ2-7; D may correspond to TRBD1 or TRBD2 (6 bases each). V lost 7 bases and J 3 bases, leaving 13 bases between the germline ends. The germline V gene has CDR1 MNHNS and CDR2 SASEGT. This CDR3 contains 13 residues. The CDR3 loop is CASIGGGHYEQYF. CDR3 DNA sequence: TGTGCCAGCATAGGAGGGGGGCACTACGAGCAGTACTTC.

This chain connects TRBV2 to TRBJ1-3; no clear D. This CDR3 has 15 amino acids. The germline V gene encodes CDR1 SNHLY and CDR2 FYNNEI. V shed 7 bases and J shed 0 bases, with 13 bases lying between them. As DNA, the CDR3 is TGTGCCAGCACCATGTCAGAGAGCTCTGGAAACACCATATATTTT. Translated, it gives CASTMSESSGNTIYF.

The V gene is TRBV5-5, the J gene TRBJ2-3; D might be TRBD1 (5 bases). Trimming removed 4 bases at V and 0 bases at J, with 12 bases between. This CDR3 is built from 15 residues. CDR1 SGHKS and CDR2 YYEKEE come from the germline V gene (reference sequence). CDR3 region: CASSQAGSSTDTQYF. CDR3 DNA: TGTGCCAGCAGCCAAGCAGGGTCTAGCACAGATACGCAGTATTTT.

This clone was seen more than once but under ten times. The chain combines TRBV7-9 with TRBJ1-4; D ambiguous. The CDR3 has 15 residues. Between the trimmed V and J ends, which lost 5 bases and 8 bases, there was a span of 18 bases. CDR1 is SEHNR and CDR2 is FQNEAQ in the germline V gene (reference sequence). CDR3 in amino acids: CASSPRGNSEEKLFF. The CDR3, as DNA: TGTGCCAGCAGCCCAAGAGGGAATTCGGAGGAAAAACTGTTTTTT.

By sample share, this clone is medium-sized (0.01 to 0.1%). The CDR3 is CASSPTGLSNEQFF. The CDR3 DNA reads TGCGCCAGCAGTCCGACAGGGCTGAGCAATGAGCAGTTCTTC. V is TRBV10-1 and J is TRBJ2-1; 7 bases map to TRBD1. Germline V gives CDR1 WNHNN, CDR2 SYGVQD (reference sequence). The V and J ends lost 5 bases and 6 bases, in that order; junction bases with no gene match: 7. This CDR3 region has 14 residues.

The V call is TRBV25-1, the J call TRBJ2-5; 7 positions agree with TRBD1. CDR1 and CDR2 from the germline V gene are MGHDK and SYGVNS. The CDR3 contains 15 residues. Trimming cost V 3 bases and J 1 base; bases outside gene matches: 5. The CDR3 region is CASSESRGIQETQYF. The DNA for the CDR3 is TGTGCCAGCAGTGAGTCCAGGGGGATCCAAGAGACCCAGTACTTC.

This chain uses TRBV7-8 with TRBJ2-6, with D hard to call. This CDR3 spans 18 amino acids. In germline, CDR1 is SGHVS, CDR2 FQNEAQ. V lost 3 bases and J 4 bases, leaving 19 bases between the germline ends. The CDR3 DNA follows: TGTGCCAGCAGCTTGAGACGAGAGAACCCCTCCGGGGCCAACGTCCTGACTTTC. Translation gives CASSLRRENPSGANVLTF. The variable domain in full, with the rest retrieved from reference TRBV7-8 and TRBJ2-6, is GAGVSQSPRYKVAKRGQDVALRCDPISGHVSLFWYQQALGQGPEFLTYFQNEAQLDKSGLPSDRFFAERPEGSVSTLKIQRTQQEDSAVYLCASSLRRENPSGANVLTFGAGSRLTVL.

This sequence joins TRBV4-1 and TRBJ1-4, with D unclear. The germline V gene encodes CDR1 MGHRA and CDR2 YSYEKL. The CDR3 runs to 15 residues. Trimming left V 1 base short and J 4 bases short, with 10 bases between. The CDR3 nucleotides are TGCGCCAGCAGCCAAGGACATCCCCATAATGAAAAACTGTTTTTT. This sequence encodes CASSQGHPHNEKLFF.

The chain carries TRBV4-1 and TRBJ2-4; either TRBD1 or TRBD2 may fit D (5 bases each). The germline gives CDR1 MGHRA, CDR2 YSYEKL. This CDR3 spans 14 amino acids. Trimming cost V 3 bases and J 8 bases, with 14 bases left between them. The DNA of the CDR3 is TGCGCCAGCAGCCAGGGGACGCCCGGGGACATTCAGTACTTC. It is translated as CASSQGTPGDIQYF.

As to this clone: One junction end does not reproduce the germline sequence, and a read error may be involved. J is TRBJ2-3 and V is TRBV7-7; a possible D gene is TRBD2 (5 bases). The CDR3 contains 14 residues. Per the germline V gene, CDR1 is SSHAT and CDR2 is FNYEAQ (reference sequence). The CDR3 loop is CASSFGGSTDTQYF. In DNA form, the CDR3 reads TGTGCTAGCAGCTTTGGCGGGAGCACAGATACGCAGTATTTT.